Shown below are 9 T cell receptor beta chains from a single sample sequenced in a study of technical replicates of blood from a handful of donors. TCRdb's table, derived via immunoSEQ multiplex PCR, lists solely in-frame clones and lacks some. The table includes under 95,000 clones, just under 95% detected once. What was sequenced was T cells isolated from PBMCs. The receptors originated from a human donor in good health.

The V gene is TRBV21-1, the J gene TRBJ2-3; TRBD1 is taken as the D call from the table, unchecked against the DNA. TRBV21-1 is designated a pseudogene. CDR3 length equals 15 residues. The CDR3 region is CASSIRWTGTDTQYF. Here the CDR3 DNA reads TGTGCCAGCAGCATTAGATGGACAGGGACAGATACGCAGTATTTT.

The table lists this clone with a few counts. The J gene is TRBJ1-5, the V gene TRBV19; TRBD1 agrees at 8 bases. The germline V gene has CDR1 LNHDA and CDR2 SQIVND (reference sequence). Trimming at V came to 6 bases and at J to 2 bases, leaving 0 bases not matched to a gene. CDR3 length: 13 residues. CDR3 protein: CASRTGGNQPQHF. The CDR3 nucleotides read TGTGCCAGTAGGACAGGGGGCAATCAGCCCCAGCATTTT. The whole variable domain, remainder taken from reference TRBV19 and TRBJ1-5, is DGGITQSPKYLFRKEGQNVTLSCEQNLNHDAMYWYRQDPGQGLRLIYYSQIVNDFQKGDIAEGYSVSREKKESFPLTVTSAQKNPTAFYLCASRTGGNQPQHFGDGTRLSIL.

The chain carries TRBV10-1 and TRBJ1-2, with 7 bases matching TRBD1. The CDR3 is 13 residues long. V was clipped by 1 base and J by 5 bases; unmatched bases: 1. Germline V lookup: CDR1 WNHNN, CDR2 SYGVQD (reference sequence). The CDR3 coding sequence is TGCGCCAGCAGTGAGTTCAGGGGGTATGGCTACACCTTC. Amino acids: CASSEFRGYGYTF.

This clone was detected once. The chain is built from TRBV7-9 and TRBJ1-5, with 7 bases aligning to TRBD1. Germline loops: CDR1 SEHNR, CDR2 FQNEAQ (reference sequence). This CDR3 contains 15 residues. V shed 4 bases, J shed 1 base, and the junction held 4 bases outside the gene matches. This CDR3 is CASSSDRESNQPQHF. As DNA, the CDR3 is TGTGCCAGCAGCTCCGACAGGGAGAGCAATCAGCCCCAGCATTTT.

The chain has TRBV27 and TRBJ2-7, with 9 nucleotides matching TRBD2. Germline CDR1 MNHEY, CDR2 SMNVEV (reference sequence). J was trimmed by 2 bases and V by 5 bases; bases with no gene match: 10. This CDR3 region has 16 residues. The CDR3 DNA reads TGTGCCAGCAGTCCGGGATCGCTAGCGGGAACCTACGAGCAGTACTTC. It is translated as CASSPGSLAGTYEQYF.

The chain combines TRBV7-9 with TRBJ2-7; TRBD1 aligns across 9 bases. V lost 5 bases and J lost 2; bases outside the gene matches: 7. From germline, CDR1 is SEHNR and CDR2 FQNEAQ (reference sequence). The CDR3 sequence is 15 residues long. The CDR3 sequence is CASSPGQGKAYEQYF. The CDR3 DNA reads TGTGCCAGCAGCCCGGGACAGGGTAAGGCCTACGAGCAGTACTTC.

The chain links TRBV21-1 to TRBJ2-1; the D segment call TRBD1 is taken from the table without a DNA check. TRBV21-1 is deemed a pseudogene. The CDR3 contains 13 residues. CDR3 bases: TGTGCCAGCAACCCGATCTGGGGGCATGAGCAGTTCTTC. Its translation: CASNPIWGHEQFF.

The chain links TRBV6-1 to TRBJ2-2; D gene uncertain. This CDR3 is built from 14 residues. CDR1 and CDR2 from the germline V gene are MNHNS and SASEGT. Between the trimmed V and J ends, which lost 2 bases and 5 bases, there was a span of 9 bases. As DNA, the CDR3 is TGTGCCAGCAGTGAACTAATGGTTACCGGGGAGCTGTTTTTT. This gives the protein CASSELMVTGELFF.

The gene calls are TRBV19 and TRBJ1-3; no definite D call. The length of the CDR3 is 16 residues. Deletions cut 1 base from V and 0 bases from J, with 10 bases between. From germline, CDR1 is LNHDA and CDR2 SQIVND (reference sequence). The CDR3 region is CASSIASGPSGNTIYF. The CDR3 DNA is TGTGCCAGTAGTATAGCGAGCGGACCCTCTGGAAACACCATATATTTT.